The 3 T cell receptor beta chains presented below share a single source sample, sequenced in a study of identical twins. TCRdb recomputed calls from the 5' RACE reads with MiXCR, one row per CDR3 protein. The sample includes about 260,000 distinct CDR3 sequences, about 7% of them seen just once. These data also featured in a second study, about yellow fever vaccine responses in identical twins.

The sample comprised memory (CD45RO+) T cells sorted from blood. The receptors were sampled from a woman aged 18-30 years in good health.

V gene TRBV11-1 combines with J gene TRBJ2-3; 9 positions agree with TRBD2. CDR1 SGHAT and CDR2 FQDESV come from the germline V gene (reference sequence). Losses at the gene ends were 5 bases for V and 2 bases for J; bases not matched to a gene: 14. The CDR3 contains 18 residues. The CDR3 sequence: CASSPRRGPSGTTDTQYF. DNA of the CDR3: TGTGCCAGCAGCCCCCGAAGGGGACCTAGCGGGACCACAGATACGCAGTATTTT.

The V gene is TRBV6-5, the J gene TRBJ1-2; 7 nucleotides match TRBD1. Germline CDR1 and CDR2: MNHEY and SVGAGI. This CDR3 region has 14 residues. Trimming removed 2 bases from V and 7 bases from J; junction bases left unmatched: 7. CDR3 sequence reads: CASSYHGTEGGYTF. CDR3 coding DNA: TGTGCCAGCAGTTACCACGGGACAGAAGGTGGCTACACCTTC.

The chain combines TRBV5-5 with TRBJ2-5; 8 nucleotides match TRBD2. CDR3 length: 16 amino acids. Germline trimming cut 0 bases from V and 1 base from J; bases unmatched to any gene: 5. Germline V gene data show CDR1 as SGHKS and CDR2 as YYEKEE (reference sequence). The CDR3 coding sequence is TGTGCCAGCAGCTTGGCCGGAGCGGGGGTCCAAGAGACCCAGTACTTC. Translated, it gives CASSLAGAGVQETQYF.